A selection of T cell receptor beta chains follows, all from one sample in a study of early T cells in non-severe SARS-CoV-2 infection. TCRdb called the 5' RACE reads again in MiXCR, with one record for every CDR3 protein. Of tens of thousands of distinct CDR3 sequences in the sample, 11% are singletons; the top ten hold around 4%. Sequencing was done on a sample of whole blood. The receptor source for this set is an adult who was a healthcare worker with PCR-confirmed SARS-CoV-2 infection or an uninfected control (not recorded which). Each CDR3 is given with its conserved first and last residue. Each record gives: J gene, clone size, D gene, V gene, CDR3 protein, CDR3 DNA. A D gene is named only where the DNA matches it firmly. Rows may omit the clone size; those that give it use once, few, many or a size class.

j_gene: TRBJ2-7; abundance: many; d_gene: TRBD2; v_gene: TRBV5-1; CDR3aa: CASKWGEAGGRDEQYF; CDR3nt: TGCGCCAGCAAATGGGGTGAAGCGGGAGGAAGGGACGAGCAGTACTTC
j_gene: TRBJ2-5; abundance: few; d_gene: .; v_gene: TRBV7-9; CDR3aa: CASSQNQGMETQYF; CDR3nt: TGTGCCAGCAGCCAAAACCAGGGGATGGAGACCCAGTACTTC
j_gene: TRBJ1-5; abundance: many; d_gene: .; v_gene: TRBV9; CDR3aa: CASSVDGQHNQPQHF; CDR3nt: TGTGCCAGCAGCGTAGACGGGCAGCACAATCAGCCCCAGCATTTT
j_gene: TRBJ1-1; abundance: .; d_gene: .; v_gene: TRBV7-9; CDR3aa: CASSPRNGENTEAFF; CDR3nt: TGTGCCAGCAGCCCCCGCAATGGGGAAAACACTGAAGCTTTCTTT
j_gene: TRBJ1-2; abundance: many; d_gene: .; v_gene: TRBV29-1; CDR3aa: CSVSMWSGTTVWLSTF; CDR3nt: TGCAGCGTGTCAATGTGGTCCGGGACAACTGTATGGCTAAGTACCTTC
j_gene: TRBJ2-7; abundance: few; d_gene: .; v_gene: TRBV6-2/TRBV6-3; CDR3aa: CASSLALYEQYF; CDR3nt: TGTGCCAGCAGTCTAGCGCTCTACGAGCAGTACTTC
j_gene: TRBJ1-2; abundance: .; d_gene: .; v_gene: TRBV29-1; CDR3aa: CSVGDQTANYGYTF; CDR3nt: TGCAGCGTTGGGGACCAGACAGCCAACTATGGCTACACCTTC
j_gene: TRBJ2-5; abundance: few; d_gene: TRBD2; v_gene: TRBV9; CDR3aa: CASSLSGGSGGGETQYF; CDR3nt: TGTGCCAGCAGCCTCTCTGGCGGTAGCGGGGGCGGAGAGACCCAGTACTTC
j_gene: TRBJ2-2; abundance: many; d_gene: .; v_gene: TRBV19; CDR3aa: CASSMGGHTGELFF; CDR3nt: TGTGCCAGTAGTATGGGGGGGCACACCGGGGAGCTGTTTTTT
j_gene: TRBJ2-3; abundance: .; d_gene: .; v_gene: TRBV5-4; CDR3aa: CASSQALGGDTDTQYF; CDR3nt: TGTGCCAGCAGCCAGGCCCTAGGGGGGGACACAGATACGCAGTATTTT
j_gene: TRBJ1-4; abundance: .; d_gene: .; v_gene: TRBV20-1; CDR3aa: CSAPAGVNEKLFF; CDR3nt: TGCAGTGCTCCGGCGGGGGTTAATGAAAAACTGTTTTTT
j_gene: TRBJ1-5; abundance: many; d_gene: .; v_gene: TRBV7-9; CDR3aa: CASSLDRNQPQHF; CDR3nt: TGTGCCAGCAGCTTAGACAGGAATCAGCCCCAGCATTTT
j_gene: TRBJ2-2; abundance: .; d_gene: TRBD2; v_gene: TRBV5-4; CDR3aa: CASSFRSGDAGELFF; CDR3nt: TGTGCCAGCAGCTTTCGGAGCGGGGACGCCGGGGAGCTGTTTTTT
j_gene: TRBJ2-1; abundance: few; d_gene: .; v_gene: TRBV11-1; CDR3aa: CASSLERVLGPYNEQFF; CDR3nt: TGTGCCAGCAGCCTAGAGCGGGTTCTAGGCCCCTACAATGAGCAGTTCTTC
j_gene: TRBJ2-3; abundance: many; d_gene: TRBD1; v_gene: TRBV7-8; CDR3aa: CASSLDPGQGSDTQYF; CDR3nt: TGTGCCAGCAGCTTAGACCCGGGACAGGGGTCAGATACGCAGTATTTT
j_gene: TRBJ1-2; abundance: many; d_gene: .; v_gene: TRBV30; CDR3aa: CAWNAGNYNYGYTF; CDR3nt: TGTGCCTGGAACGCAGGGAATTACAACTATGGCTACACCTTC
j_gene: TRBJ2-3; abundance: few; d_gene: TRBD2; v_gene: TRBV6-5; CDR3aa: CASSYWPGLAGEGDTQYF; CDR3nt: TGTGCCAGCAGTTACTGGCCGGGACTAGCGGGAGAGGGAGATACGCAGTATTTT
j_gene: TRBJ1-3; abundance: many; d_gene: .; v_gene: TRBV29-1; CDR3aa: CSGYSGNTIYF; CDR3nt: TGCAGCGGATACTCTGGAAACACCATATATTTT
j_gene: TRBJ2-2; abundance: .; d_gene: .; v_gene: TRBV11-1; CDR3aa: CASSYRLSGELFF; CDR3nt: TGTGCCAGCAGCTACCGTCTGTCCGGGGAGCTGTTTTTT
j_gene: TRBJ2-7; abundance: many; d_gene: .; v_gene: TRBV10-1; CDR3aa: CASSEWYEQYF; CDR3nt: TGCGCCAGCAGTGAATGGTACGAGCAGTACTTC
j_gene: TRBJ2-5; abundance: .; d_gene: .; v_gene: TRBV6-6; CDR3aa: CASSYVRERRRTLQETQYF; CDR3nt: TGTGCCAGCAGTTACGTGAGGGAAAGGAGGAGAACCCTCCAAGAGACCCAGTACTTC
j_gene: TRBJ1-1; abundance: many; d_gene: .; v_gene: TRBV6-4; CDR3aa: CATFGNTEAFF; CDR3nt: TGTGCCACCTTTGGAAACACTGAAGCTTTCTTT
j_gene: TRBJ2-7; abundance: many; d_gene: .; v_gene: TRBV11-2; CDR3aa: CASSLVNSQAGGYEQYF; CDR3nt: TGTGCCAGCAGCTTAGTGAACAGTCAGGCCGGCGGCTACGAGCAGTACTTC
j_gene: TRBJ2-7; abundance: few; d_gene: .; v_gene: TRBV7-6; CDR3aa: CASSLAATHYEQYF; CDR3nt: TGTGCCAGCAGCTTAGCCGCGACCCACTACGAGCAGTACTTC
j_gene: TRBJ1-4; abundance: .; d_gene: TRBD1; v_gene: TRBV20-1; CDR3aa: CSATPTGTDHREKLFF; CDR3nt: TGCAGTGCTACCCCTACGGGGACAGACCACCGCGAAAAACTGTTTTTT
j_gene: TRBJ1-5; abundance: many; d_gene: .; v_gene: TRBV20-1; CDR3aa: CSARQDINQPQHF; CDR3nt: TGCAGTGCGAGACAGGATATCAATCAGCCCCAGCATTTT
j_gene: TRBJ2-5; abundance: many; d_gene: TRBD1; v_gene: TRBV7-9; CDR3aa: CASSLDRGAWETQYF; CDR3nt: TGTGCCAGCAGCCTGGACAGGGGAGCTTGGGAGACCCAGTACTTC
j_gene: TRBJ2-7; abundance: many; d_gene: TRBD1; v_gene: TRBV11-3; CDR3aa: CASSSRDRGPYEQYF; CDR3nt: TGTGCCAGCAGCTCTCGGGACAGGGGGCCCTACGAGCAGTACTTC
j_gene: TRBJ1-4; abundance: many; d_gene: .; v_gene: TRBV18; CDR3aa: CASSPGATNEKLFF; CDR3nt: TGTGCCAGCTCACCAGGTGCAACTAATGAAAAACTGTTTTTT
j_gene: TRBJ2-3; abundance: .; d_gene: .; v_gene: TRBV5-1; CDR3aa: CASSLPDRPPDTQYF; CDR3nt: TGCGCCAGCAGCTTACCCGACAGACCCCCAGATACGCAGTATTTT
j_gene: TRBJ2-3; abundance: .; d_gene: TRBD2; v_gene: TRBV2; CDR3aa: CASSAGLAGTDTQYF; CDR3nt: TGTGCCAGCAGTGCCGGACTAGCGGGCACAGATACGCAGTATTTT
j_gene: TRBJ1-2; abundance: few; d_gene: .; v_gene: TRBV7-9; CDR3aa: CASSLGTGNTYGYTF; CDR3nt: TGTGCCAGCAGCTTAGGGACGGGGAATACTTATGGCTACACCTTC
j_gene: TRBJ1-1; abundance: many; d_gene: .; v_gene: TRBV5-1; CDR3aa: CASSLAPGVNTEAFF; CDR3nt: TGCGCCAGCAGCTTGGCTCCAGGGGTGAACACTGAAGCTTTCTTT
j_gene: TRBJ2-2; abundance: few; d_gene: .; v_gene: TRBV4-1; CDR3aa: CASSPGQQTGELFF; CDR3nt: TGCGCCAGCAGCCCCGGACAACAAACCGGGGAGCTGTTTTTT
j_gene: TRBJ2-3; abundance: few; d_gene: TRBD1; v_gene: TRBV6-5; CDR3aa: CASSPTGKGIRDTQYF; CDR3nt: TGTGCCAGCAGCCCGACAGGGAAGGGGATTAGAGATACGCAGTATTTT
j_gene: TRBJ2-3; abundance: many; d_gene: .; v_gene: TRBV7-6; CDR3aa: CASSRPVGGTDTQYF; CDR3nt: TGTGCCAGCAGCCGACCGGTAGGGGGCACAGATACGCAGTATTTT
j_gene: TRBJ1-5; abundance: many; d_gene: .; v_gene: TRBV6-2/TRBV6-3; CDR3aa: CASRKGGGNGNQPQHF; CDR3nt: TGTGCCAGCCGAAAAGGCGGGGGGAATGGCAATCAGCCCCAGCATTTT
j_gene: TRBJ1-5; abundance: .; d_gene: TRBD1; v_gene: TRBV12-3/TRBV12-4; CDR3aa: CASSTGDNQPQHF; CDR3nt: TGTGCCAGCAGCACAGGGGACAATCAGCCCCAGCATTTT
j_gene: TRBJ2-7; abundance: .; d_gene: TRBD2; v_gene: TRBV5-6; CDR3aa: CASSLAAGGHEQYF; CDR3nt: TGTGCCAGCAGCTTGGCCGCGGGGGGCCACGAGCAGTACTTC
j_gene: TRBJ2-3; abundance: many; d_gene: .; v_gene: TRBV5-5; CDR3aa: CASRLWSTDTQYF; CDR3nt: TGTGCCAGCAGACTCTGGAGCACAGATACGCAGTATTTT
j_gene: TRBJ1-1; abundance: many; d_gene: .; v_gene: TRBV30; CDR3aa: CAWNFYTEAFF; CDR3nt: TGTGCCTGGAATTTCTACACTGAAGCTTTCTTT
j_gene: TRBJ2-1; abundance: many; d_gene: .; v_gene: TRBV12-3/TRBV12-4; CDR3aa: CASTPDLGTVIDEQFF; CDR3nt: TGTGCCAGCACCCCCGATTTAGGAACAGTAATAGATGAGCAGTTCTTC
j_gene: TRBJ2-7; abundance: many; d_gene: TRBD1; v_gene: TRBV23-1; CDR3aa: CASSRGTKREQYF; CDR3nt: TGCGCCAGCAGCAGGGGGACAAAGCGCGAGCAGTACTTC
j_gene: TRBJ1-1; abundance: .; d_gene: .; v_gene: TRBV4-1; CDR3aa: CASSQVFRLENTEAFF; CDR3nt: TGCGCCAGCAGCCAAGTATTCCGGCTGGAGAACACTGAAGCTTTCTTT
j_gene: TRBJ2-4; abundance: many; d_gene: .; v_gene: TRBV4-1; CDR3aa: CASSQGASKNIQYF; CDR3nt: TGCGCCAGCAGCCAAGGAGCCTCCAAAAACATTCAGTACTTC
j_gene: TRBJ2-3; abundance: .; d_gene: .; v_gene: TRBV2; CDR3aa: CASSERTDTQYF; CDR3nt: TGTGCCAGCAGTGAACGGACAGATACGCAGTATTTT
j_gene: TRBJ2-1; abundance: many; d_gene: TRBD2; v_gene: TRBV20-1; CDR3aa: CSARAASGGGNEQFF; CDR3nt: TGCAGTGCTAGAGCGGCATCGGGCGGGGGGAATGAGCAGTTCTTC
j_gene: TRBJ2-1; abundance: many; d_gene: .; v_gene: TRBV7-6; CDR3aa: CASSPRSYNEQFF; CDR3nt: TGTGCCAGCAGCCCACGCTCCTACAATGAGCAGTTCTTC
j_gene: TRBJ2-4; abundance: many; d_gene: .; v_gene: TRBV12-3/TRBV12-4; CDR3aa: CASSPGTRLAKNIQYF; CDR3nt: TGTGCCAGCAGCCCCGGGACCCGATTAGCCAAAAACATTCAGTACTTC
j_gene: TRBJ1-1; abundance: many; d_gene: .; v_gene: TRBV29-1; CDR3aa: CSVLGGGGAFF; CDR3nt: TGCAGCGTTCTGGGCGGAGGGGGGGCTTTCTTT
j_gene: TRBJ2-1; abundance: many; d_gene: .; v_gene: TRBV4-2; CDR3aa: CASRWGHEQFF; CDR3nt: TGTGCCAGCAGATGGGGCCATGAGCAGTTCTTC